The source of this T cell receptor (beta chain) is a study of cytomegalovirus exposure and HLA in healthy donors. Study conclusions and caveats: Through in vitro validation, three CMV-associated chains were shown to be specific for CMV antigens. Previous analysis showed most TCR beta V segments were productive about 87% or about 30% of the time.

Germline assignment: CDR1 SGHTA and CDR2 FQGNSA. With V trimmed by 2 bases and J by 0 bases, 9 bases remained unmatched. CDR3 size: 17 residues. Comment on this clone: Its cognate antigen is unknown.

PCR primers comprised 60 Vbeta and 13 Jbeta primers. The table came from immunoSEQ multiplex PCR; TCRdb's copy has only in-frame clones and leaves some out. The sample consists of roughly 98,000 clones, 80% to 85% of them appearing once. The genes are TRBV7-2 and TRBJ1-2, with TRBD1 matching over 7 bases. The sequence was collected from a man aged 35 to 55 in good health and CMV-seronegative. Material for sequencing was PBMCs. The CDR3 loop reads CASSLLGGTGANYGYTF. CDR3 nucleotide sequence: TGTGCCAGCAGCTTATTGGGCGGAACAGGGGCTAACTATGGCTACACCTTC.